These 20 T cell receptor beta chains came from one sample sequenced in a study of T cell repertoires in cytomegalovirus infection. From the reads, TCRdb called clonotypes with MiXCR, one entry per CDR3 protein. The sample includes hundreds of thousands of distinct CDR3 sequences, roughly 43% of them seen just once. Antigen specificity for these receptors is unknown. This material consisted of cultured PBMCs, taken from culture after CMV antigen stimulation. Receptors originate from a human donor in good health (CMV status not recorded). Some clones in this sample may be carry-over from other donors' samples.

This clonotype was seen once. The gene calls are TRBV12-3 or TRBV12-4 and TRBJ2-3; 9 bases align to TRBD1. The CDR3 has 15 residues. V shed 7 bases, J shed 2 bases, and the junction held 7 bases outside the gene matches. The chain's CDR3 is CASTRGQGNTDTQYF. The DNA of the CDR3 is TGTGCCAGCACCAGAGGACAGGGGAACACAGATACGCAGTATTTT.

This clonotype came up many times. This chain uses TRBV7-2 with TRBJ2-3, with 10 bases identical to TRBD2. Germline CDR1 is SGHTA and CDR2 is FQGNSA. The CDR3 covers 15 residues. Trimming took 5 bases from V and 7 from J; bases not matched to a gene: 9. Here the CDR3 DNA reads TGTGCCAGCAGCCCCTGGACTAGCGGTGATTATACGCAGTATTTT. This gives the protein CASSPWTSGDYTQYF.

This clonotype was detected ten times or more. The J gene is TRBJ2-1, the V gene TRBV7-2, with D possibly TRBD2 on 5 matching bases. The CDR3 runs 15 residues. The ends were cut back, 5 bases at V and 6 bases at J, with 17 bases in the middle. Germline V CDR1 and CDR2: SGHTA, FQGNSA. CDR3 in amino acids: CASSPRTYAGNEQFF. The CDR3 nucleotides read TGTGCCAGCAGCCCCCGGACTTACGCCGGCAATGAGCAGTTCTTC.

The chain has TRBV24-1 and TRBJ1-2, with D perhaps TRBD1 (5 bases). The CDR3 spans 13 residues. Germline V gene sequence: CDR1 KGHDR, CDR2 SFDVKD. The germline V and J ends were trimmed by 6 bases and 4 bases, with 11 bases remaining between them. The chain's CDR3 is CATSQGRGYGYTF. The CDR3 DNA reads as TGTGCCACCAGTCAGGGTCGCGGCTATGGCTACACCTTC.

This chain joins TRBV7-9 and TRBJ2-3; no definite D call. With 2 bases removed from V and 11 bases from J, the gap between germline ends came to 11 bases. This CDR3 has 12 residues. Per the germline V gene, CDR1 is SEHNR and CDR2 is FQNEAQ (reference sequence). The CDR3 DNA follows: TGTGCCAGCAGCTTACGCGAACCCTGGCAGTATTTT. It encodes CASSLREPWQYF.

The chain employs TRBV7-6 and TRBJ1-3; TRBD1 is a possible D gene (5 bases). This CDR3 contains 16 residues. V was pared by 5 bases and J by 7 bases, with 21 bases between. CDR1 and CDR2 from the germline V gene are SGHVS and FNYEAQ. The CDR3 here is CASSPEGWGFVNTIYF. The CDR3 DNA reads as TGTGCCAGCAGCCCAGAGGGGTGGGGATTTGTGAACACCATATATTTT. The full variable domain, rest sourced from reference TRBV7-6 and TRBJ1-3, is GAGVSQSPRYKVTKRGQDVALRCDPISGHVSLYWYRQALGQGPEFLTYFNYEAQQDKSGLPNDRFSAERPEGSISTLTIQRTEQRDSAMYRCASSPEGWGFVNTIYFGEGSWLTVV.

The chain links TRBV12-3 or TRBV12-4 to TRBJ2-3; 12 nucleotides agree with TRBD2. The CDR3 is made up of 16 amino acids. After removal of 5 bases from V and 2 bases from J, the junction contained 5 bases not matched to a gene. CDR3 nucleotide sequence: TGTGCCAGCAGTCCCTGGACTAGCGGGACCACAGATACGCAGTATTTT. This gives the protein CASSPWTSGTTDTQYF.

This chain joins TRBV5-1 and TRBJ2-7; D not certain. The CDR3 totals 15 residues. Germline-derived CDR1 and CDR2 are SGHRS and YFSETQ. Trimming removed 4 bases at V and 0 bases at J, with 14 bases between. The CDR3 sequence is CASSHDPGSSYEQYF. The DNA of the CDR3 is TGCGCCAGCAGCCACGACCCCGGCAGCTCCTACGAGCAGTACTTC. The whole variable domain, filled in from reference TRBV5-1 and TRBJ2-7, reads KAGVTQTPRYLIKTRGQQVTLSCSPISGHRSVSWYQQTPGQGLQFLFEYFSETQRNKGNFPGRFSGRQFSNSRSEMNVSTLELGDSALYLCASSHDPGSSYEQYFGPGTRLTVT.

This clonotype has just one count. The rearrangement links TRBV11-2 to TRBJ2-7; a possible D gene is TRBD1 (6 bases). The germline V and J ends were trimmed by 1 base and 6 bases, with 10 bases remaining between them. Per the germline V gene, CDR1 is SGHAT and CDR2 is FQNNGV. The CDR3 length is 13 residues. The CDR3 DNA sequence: TGTGCCAGCAGCTTAGGAAGGACAGCCGAGCAGTACTTC. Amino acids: CASSLGRTAEQYF.

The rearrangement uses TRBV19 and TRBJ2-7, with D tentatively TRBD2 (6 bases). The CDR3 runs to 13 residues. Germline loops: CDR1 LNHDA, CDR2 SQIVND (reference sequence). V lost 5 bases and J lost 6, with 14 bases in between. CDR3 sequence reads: CASSPLAGSEQYF. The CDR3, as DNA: TGTGCCAGTAGTCCCCTTGCGGGGAGCGAGCAGTACTTC.

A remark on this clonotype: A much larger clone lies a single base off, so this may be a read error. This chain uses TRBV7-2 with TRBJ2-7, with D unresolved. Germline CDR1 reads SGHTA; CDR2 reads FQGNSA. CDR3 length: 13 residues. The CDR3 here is CASGLSSSYEQYF. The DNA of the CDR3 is TGTGCCAGCGGCTTAAGCTCATCCTACGAGCAGTACTTC.

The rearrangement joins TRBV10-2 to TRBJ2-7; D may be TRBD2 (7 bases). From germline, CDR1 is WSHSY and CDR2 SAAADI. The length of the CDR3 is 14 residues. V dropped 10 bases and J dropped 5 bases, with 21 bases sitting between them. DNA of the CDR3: TGCGCCACCCGAGCTGGGGGGGCCGTTGACGAGCAGTACTTC. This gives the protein CATRAGGAVDEQYF.

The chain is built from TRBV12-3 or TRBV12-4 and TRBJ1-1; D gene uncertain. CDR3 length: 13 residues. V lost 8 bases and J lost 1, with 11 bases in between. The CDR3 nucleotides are TGTGCCAGCGTTAACATGGGGAACACTGAAGCTTTCTTT. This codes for CASVNMGNTEAFF.

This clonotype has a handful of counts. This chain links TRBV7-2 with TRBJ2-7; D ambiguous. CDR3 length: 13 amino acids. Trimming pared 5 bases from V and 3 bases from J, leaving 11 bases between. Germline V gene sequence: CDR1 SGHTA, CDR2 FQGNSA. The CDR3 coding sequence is TGTGCCAGCAGCCAGGCCAGCCTCTACGAGCAGTACTTC. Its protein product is CASSQASLYEQYF.

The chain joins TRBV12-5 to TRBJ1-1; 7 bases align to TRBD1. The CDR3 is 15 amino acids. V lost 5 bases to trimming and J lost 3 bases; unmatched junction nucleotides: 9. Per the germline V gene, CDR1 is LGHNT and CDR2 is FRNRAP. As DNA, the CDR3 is TGTGCTAGTGGTACCGAGACAGGGCGGGACACTGAAGCTTTCTTT. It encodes CASGTETGRDTEAFF.

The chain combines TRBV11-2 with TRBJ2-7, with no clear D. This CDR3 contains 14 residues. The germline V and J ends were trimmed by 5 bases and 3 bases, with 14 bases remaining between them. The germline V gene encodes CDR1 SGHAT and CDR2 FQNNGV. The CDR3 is CASSRRSGFYEQYF. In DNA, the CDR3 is TGTGCCAGCAGCAGACGGTCTGGGTTCTACGAGCAGTACTTC.

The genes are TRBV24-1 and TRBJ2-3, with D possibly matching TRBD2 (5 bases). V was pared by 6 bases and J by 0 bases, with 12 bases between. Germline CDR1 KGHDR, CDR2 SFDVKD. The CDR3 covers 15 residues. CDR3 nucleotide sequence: TGTGCCACCAGTCACAACCGGGATAGCACAGATACGCAGTATTTT. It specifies CATSHNRDSTDTQYF.

The CDR3 DNA reads as TGTGCCAGCAGCTTAGAGTGGGGCCATCAGCCCCAGCATTTT. Residues: CASSLEWGHQPQHF. The chain joins TRBV7-2 to TRBJ1-5; D possibly corresponds to TRBD1 (5 bases). The CDR3 is 14 amino acids. The V gene's germline CDR1 is SGHTA and CDR2 FQGNSA. V lost 1 base, J lost 5 bases, and 9 bases lay in between.

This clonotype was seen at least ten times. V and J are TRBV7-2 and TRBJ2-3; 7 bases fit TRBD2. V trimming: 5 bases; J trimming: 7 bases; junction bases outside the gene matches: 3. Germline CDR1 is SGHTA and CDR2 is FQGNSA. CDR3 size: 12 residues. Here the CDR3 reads CASSPAGNTQYF. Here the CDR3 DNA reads TGTGCCAGCAGCCCAGCGGGGAATACGCAGTATTTT.

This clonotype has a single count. This CDR3 is CAIKTHLTSGRGGETQYF. CDR3 sequence (DNA): TGTGCCATCAAGACGCATTTGACTAGCGGGAGAGGGGGGGAGACCCAGTACTTC. This chain joins TRBV10-3 and TRBJ2-5; 12 bases fit TRBD2. V lost 7 bases, J lost 5 bases, and 17 bases stayed unmatched. The germline CDR1 and CDR2 sequences are ENHRY and SYGVKD. This CDR3 comprises 18 residues.